This T cell receptor (beta chain) appears in the sequencing data of a study of human T cells and chemical hapten exposure (dated by TCRdb to the early 2020s). Notes on the research overall: For sensitization, 2% DPC in acetone was applied to a roughly 2 cm by roughly 2 cm area of upper inner arm skin. Patients additionally received weekly therapeutic DPC doses to the scalp throughout the roughly 25-week study period. Patch testing was performed on the upper back with Finn chambers containing 0.01% DPC, and the patch tests were scored after 6 days according to International Contact Dermatitis Research Group standards. The mostly female patient cohort included alopecia areata with under or over 50% scalp involvement, alopecia totalis and alopecia universalis. Libraries were combined into a pool for sequencing, and differences in TCR yield between samples came mainly from small differences in library volumes within the pool. The study tracked peripheral blood TCR repertoire changes in vivo during primary and secondary sensitization to the hapten diphenylcyclopropenone (DPC) in alopecia patients. Patient blood was sampled pre-sensitization (week 0) and at 2, 6 and about 24 weeks after DPC sensitization. For TCR sequencing, blood came from 25 to 35 alopecia patients at anywhere from one to four time points (pre-sensitization, 2, 6 and 24 weeks).

Findings and caveats that apply to the study as a whole: Repeated subsampling changed both the strength of the expansion versus patch-test correlation and the threshold at which the correlation became significant. DPC sensitization did not change how many TCRs were above 1 in 1000 frequency, and no evidence was found of alterations in global repertoire structure. Expanded TCRs formed significantly more large CDR3 similarity clusters than pre-sensitization or healthy control sets, consistent with antigen-driven responses. Patch test score correlated positively with the number of PT1 expanded TCRs, reaching significance at thresholds 8, 16 and 32 but not at 4. Alopecia, a presumed autoimmune disease, was present in all patients, so the immune response of the patients might differ from that of healthy individuals.

CDR1 and CDR2, looked up from the germline V gene, are SGHRS and YFSETQ. Reading from cysteine to phenylalanine, the CDR3 counts 16 amino acids. Here the CDR3 DNA is all that survives: 48 bases in frame from base 1. Germline trimming: 0 bases from V, 2 bases from J; junction bases outside gene matches: 5. Libraries were made using RACE. Sequencing used a NextSeq 500. During library preparation, unique molecular identifiers were attached to individual cDNA molecules so that TCRs could be counted quantitatively and reproducibly. From each blood RNA sample, both TCR alpha and TCR beta chains were sequenced. The published analysis was carried out like this. A median of around 96,000 TCRs per sample was observed, with a range of 23,224 to 690,600. The Decombinator software suite was used to annotate the V, J and CDR3 of the TCR reads. For PS versus PT1 abundance plots, all samples were subsampled to the same number of TCRs (28,000). TCRs were defined as expanded if absent before sensitization and observed at least eight times at the 2-week time point. TCRdb reworked the public reads: Q25 trimming with fastp, MiXCR clone assembly, productive beta chains retained. Each entry is one CDR3 protein sequence, shown with its most common DNA and genes. The V and J calls shown here were made by TCRdb, not taken from the authors' results. Within this sample are more than 100,000 distinct CDR3 sequences, with over 9% of them counted one time only. Of the sample, over 2% falls within the top ten clones.

The sample holds a few counts of this clonotype. Its target antigen remains unknown. Base qualities are not at hand, and no much larger clone is one base apart. What the time point label conveys for this sample: patch test 3, about 24 weeks after DPC sensitization. Per the publication, the treatment or condition label means: therapeutic diphenylcyclopropenone sensitization with weekly scalp DPC. Blood at each patch-test visit was drawn before the patch test was applied. Patients were considered eligible if aged 18 to 70, diagnosed with alopecia and deemed suitable for DPC therapy, and patients were excluded if pregnant. Total RNA was extracted from unfractionated whole blood that had been collected in Tempus Blood RNA tubes.

Here the sequenced sample was whole blood, taken in connection with sensitization to the hapten diphenylcyclopropenone (DPC). The TCR was taken from a woman aged 45 to 65 with alopecia areata. Some clones in this sample may be carry-over from other donors' samples. The chain uses TRBV5-1 and TRBJ2-3; 8 bases in the junction line up with TRBD2. The DNA is TGCGCCAGCAGCTTGGACGCGGGGGGTACCACAGATACGCAGTATTTT. It encodes CASSLDAGGTTDTQYF.